The entry that follows covers one TCR beta chain sequence. What it binds is not known. These data are taken from a study of a mutant IDH1 vaccine in newly diagnosed glioma. The repertoire was sequenced with immunoSEQ multiplex PCR; TCRdb's copy has only in-frame clones and lacks some. The table includes around 41,000 clones, 80% to 90% detected once. The time point: week 35, safety follow-up. Mutant IDH1 20-mer peptide, at 300 ug, made up each vaccine dose, with topical imiquimod. The CDR3 covers 16 residues. Looked up from germline, CDR1 is SGHTA and CDR2 is FQGNSA. Trimming took 5 bases from V and 4 from J; bases not matched to a gene: 11.

The origin of this receptor is a man aged 40-55 years with glioma. The chain carries TRBV7-2 and TRBJ1-2; TRBD1 aligns across 9 bases. This specimen was PBMCs, taken from a glioma patient whose treatment included an IDH1 peptide vaccine. The CDR3 is CASSLRTGDAPYGYTF. The CDR3 DNA reads TGTGCCAGCAGCCTGCGGACAGGGGACGCCCCCTATGGCTACACCTTC.